The clone carrying this T cell receptor beta chain was observed many times. Its antigen is as yet unknown. The V end lost 2 bases, the J end lost 2 bases, and 11 bases lay between the germline ends. Per the germline V gene, CDR1 is SGHDN and CDR2 is FVKESK. CDR3 length: 15 amino acids. The data derive from a study of regulatory T cells in long-lasting Graves disease. Turning to the study itself: Graves' patients with a new diagnosis had received antithyroid drugs under 3 months.

Combining iRepertoire HTBI primers with Arm-PCR of CDR3 regions, the authors built TCR beta libraries. TCRdb recomputed calls from the multiplex PCR reads with MiXCR, one row per CDR3 protein. The table shows roughly 220,000 distinct CDR3 sequences, with around 20% occurring only once. As to time point: newly diagnosed GD, antithyroid drugs for less than 3 months. The TCR library was made from RNA extracted from PBMCs. Regarding the study as a whole: Newly diagnosed disease favored TRBV20-1 and TRBJ2-1 over persistent disease. Newly diagnosed Graves' patients had higher TCR diversity than persistent ones. Having few samples may have compromised the accuracy.

The V gene is TRBV14, the J gene TRBJ2-3; TRBD2 is a possible D gene (6 bases). This TCR was sampled from a female donor with Graves disease. The sequencing used peripheral blood mononuclear cells (PBMCs), collected at new diagnosis, from a patient treated with antithyroid drugs. As DNA, the CDR3 is TGTGCCAGCAGCCAACGGACTACCTACACAGATACGCAGTATTTT. It codes for CASSQRTTYTDTQYF.